Described below is a single T cell receptor beta chain sequence and its context. The antigen remains unidentified. The data belong to a study of blood T cells in healthy people across ages. Study conclusions and caveats: With naive T cell percentage, TCR beta diversity showed a strong correlation. Changes in expanded clonotypes were possibly confounded, as the CMV status of donors was unknown.

The use of a sample-barcoded 5' primer and a J-beta primer mix characterized a second PCR of roughly 6 to 11 cycles. MiXCR was run by TCRdb on the 5' RACE reads, yielding one entry per CDR3 protein. Of more than 650,000 distinct CDR3 sequences listed, about 53% are singletons. The CDR3 loop spans 13 amino acids. Germline CDR1 reads MGHDK; CDR2 reads SYGVNS. Sample: blood. The origin of this receptor is an elderly man in good health. This chain uses TRBV25-1 with TRBJ2-5, with D maybe TRBD1 (6 bases). The J call is doubtful: the DNA matches TRBJ2-7 better. CDR3 sequence (DNA): TGTGCCAGCATGGAGACAGGCAACTACGAGCAGTACTTC. Its protein product is CASMETGNYEQYF.